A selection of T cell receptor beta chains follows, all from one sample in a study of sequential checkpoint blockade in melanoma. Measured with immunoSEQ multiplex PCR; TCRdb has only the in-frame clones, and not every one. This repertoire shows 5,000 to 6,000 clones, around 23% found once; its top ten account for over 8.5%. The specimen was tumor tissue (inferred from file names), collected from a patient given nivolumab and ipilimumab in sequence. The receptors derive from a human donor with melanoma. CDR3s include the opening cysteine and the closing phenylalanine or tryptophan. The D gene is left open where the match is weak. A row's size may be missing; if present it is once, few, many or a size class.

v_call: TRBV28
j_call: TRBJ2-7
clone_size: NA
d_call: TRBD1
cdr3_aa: CASSLGQGYEQYF
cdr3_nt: TGTGCCAGCAGTTTAGGACAGGGCTACGAGCAGTACTTC

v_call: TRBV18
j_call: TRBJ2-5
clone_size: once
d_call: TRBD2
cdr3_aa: CASSPLRVAGVEETQYF
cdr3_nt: TGTGCCAGCTCACCGCTCAGAGTAGCGGGAGTGGAAGAGACCCAGTACTTC

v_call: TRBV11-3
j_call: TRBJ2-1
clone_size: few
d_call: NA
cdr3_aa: CASSSLLGTTTSYNEQFF
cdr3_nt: TGTGCCAGCAGCTCCCTGCTCGGGACGACAACCTCCTACAATGAGCAGTTCTTC

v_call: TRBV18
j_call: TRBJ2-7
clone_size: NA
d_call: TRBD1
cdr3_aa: CASSRTGGTDYEQYF
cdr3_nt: TGTGCCAGCTCACGGACAGGTGGGACAGACTACGAGCAGTACTTC

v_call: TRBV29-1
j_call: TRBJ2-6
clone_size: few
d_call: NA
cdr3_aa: CSVGALNSGANVLTF
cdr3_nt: TGCAGCGTTGGGGCGTTAAACTCTGGGGCCAACGTCCTGACTTTC

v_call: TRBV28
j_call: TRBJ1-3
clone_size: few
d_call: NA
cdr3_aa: CASIPDEGQGYGNTIYF
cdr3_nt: TGTGCCAGCATCCCGGACGAGGGTCAGGGTTATGGAAACACCATATATTTT

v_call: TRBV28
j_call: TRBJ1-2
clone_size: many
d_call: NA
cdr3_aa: CASSFMGSYGYTF
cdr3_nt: TGTGCCAGCAGTTTTATGGGAAGCTATGGCTACACCTTC

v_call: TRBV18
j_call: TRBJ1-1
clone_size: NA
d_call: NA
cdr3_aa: CASSPQKYTEAFF
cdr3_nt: TGTGCCAGCTCACCACAGAAGTACACTGAAGCTTTCTTT

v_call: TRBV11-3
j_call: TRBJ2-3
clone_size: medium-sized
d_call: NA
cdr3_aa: CASSLVSGGSMAQYF
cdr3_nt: TGTGCCAGCAGCTTAGTATCGGGGGGCTCCATGGCGCAGTATTTT

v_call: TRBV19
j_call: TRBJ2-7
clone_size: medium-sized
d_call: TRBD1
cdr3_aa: CASSIMGQGASEQYF
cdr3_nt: TGTGCCAGTAGTATTATGGGACAGGGGGCATCCGAGCAGTACTTC

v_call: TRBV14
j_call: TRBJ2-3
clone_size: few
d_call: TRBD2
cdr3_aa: CASSQESGRAQYF
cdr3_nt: TGTGCCAGCAGCCAGGAGAGCGGGAGGGCGCAGTATTTT

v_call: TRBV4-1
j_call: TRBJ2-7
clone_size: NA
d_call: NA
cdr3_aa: CASSQVIGSSYEQYF
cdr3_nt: TGCGCCAGCAGCCAAGTGATTGGTAGCTCCTACGAGCAGTACTTC

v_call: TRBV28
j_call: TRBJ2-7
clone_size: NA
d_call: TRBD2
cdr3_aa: CASNGRSGRIAYEQYF
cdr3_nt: TGTGCCAGCAATGGCCGGAGCGGGAGGATCGCTTACGAGCAGTACTTC

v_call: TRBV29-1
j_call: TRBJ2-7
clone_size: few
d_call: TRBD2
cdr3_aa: CSVDSSGSYEQYF
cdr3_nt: TGCAGCGTTGACTCTAGCGGGAGCTACGAGCAGTACTTC

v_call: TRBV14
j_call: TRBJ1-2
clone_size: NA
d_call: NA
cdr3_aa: CASSPTGTPSFGYTF
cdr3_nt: TGTGCCAGCAGCCCAACCGGGACTCCGAGCTTCGGCTACACCTTC

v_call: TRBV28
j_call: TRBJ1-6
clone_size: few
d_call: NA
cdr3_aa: CASMEARSSPLHF
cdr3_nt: TGTGCCAGCATGGAGGCGCGGAGTTCACCCCTCCACTTT

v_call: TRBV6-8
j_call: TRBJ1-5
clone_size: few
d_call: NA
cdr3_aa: CASSYSRRKDGTRFQPQHF
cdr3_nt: TGTGCCAGCAGTTACTCGAGAAGGAAGGATGGGACACGGTTTCAGCCCCAGCATTTT

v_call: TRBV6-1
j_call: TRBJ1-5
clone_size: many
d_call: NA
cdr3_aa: CASSEVGLSNQPQHF
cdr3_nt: TGTGCCAGCAGTGAAGTAGGCCTTAGCAATCAGCCCCAGCATTTT

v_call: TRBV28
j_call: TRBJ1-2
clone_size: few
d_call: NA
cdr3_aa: CASSLGRWSPSNYGYTF
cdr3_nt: TGTGCCAGCAGCTTGGGGCGGTGGAGTCCTTCTAACTATGGCTACACCTTC

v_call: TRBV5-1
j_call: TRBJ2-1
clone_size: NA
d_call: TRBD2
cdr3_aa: CASSLGSSGRLYNEQFF
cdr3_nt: TGCGCCAGCAGCTTGGGTTCTAGCGGGAGGCTCTACAATGAGCAGTTCTTC

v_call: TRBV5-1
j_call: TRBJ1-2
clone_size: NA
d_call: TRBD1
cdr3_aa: CASSLEPGTGYGYTF
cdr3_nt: TGCGCCAGCAGCTTGGAACCCGGGACAGGTTACGGCTACACCTTC

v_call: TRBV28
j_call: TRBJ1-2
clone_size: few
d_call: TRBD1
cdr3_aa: CASSLLQGGYGYTF
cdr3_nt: TGTGCCAGCAGTTTATTACAGGGGGGATATGGCTACACCTTC

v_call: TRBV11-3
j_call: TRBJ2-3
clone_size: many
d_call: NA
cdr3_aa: CASSSWTESTDTQYF
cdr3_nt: TGTGCCAGCAGCTCTTGGACAGAAAGCACAGATACGCAGTATTTT

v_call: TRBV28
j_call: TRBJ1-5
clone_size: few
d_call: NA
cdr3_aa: CASTTPRRGQPQHF
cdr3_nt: TGTGCCAGCACAACCCCGCGCCGGGGACAGCCCCAGCATTTT

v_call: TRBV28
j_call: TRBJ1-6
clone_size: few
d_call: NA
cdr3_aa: CASSLTGSYNSPLHF
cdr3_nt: TGTGCCAGCAGTCTAACCGGGTCGTATAATTCACCCCTCCACTTT

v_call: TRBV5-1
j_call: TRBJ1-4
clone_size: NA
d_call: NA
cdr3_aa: CASSRGGVDEKLFF
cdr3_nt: TGCGCCAGCAGCCGGGGAGGAGTGGATGAAAAACTGTTTTTT

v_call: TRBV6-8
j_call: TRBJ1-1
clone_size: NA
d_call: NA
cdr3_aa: CASSIWATGGHMHVEAFF
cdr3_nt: TGTGCCAGCAGCATTTGGGCAACGGGGGGCCATATGCATGTTGAAGCTTTCTTT

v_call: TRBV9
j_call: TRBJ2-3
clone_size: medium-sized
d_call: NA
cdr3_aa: CASSDPRGGGQLGGTDTQYF
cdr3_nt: TGTGCCAGCAGCGACCCCAGGGGGGGCGGCCAACTTGGCGGCACAGATACGCAGTATTTT

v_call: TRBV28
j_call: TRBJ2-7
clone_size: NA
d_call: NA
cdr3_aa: CASSFGVAYEQYF
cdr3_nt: TGTGCCAGCAGTTTTGGGGTAGCTTACGAGCAGTACTTC

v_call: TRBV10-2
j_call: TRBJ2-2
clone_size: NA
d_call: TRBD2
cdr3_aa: CASASSGTNTGELFF
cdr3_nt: TGCGCCAGCGCTAGTAGCGGGACGAACACCGGGGAGCTGTTTTTT

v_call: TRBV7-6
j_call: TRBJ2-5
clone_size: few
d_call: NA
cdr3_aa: CASSLFGDQETQYF
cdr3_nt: TGTGCCAGCAGCTTATTTGGGGACCAAGAGACCCAGTACTTC

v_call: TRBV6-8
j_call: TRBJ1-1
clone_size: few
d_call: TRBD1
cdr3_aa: CASSDSTRGRNTEAFF
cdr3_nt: TGTGCCAGCAGTGACTCGACCAGGGGGCGTAACACTGAAGCTTTCTTT

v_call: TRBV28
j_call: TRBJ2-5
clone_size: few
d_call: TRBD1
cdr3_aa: CASSRHLGGERQETQYF
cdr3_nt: TGTGCCAGCAGTAGACACCTAGGGGGCGAGCGCCAGGAGACCCAGTACTTC

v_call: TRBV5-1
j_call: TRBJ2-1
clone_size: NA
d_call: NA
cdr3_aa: CASSAAGLDYYNEQFF
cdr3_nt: TGCGCCAGCAGCGCCGCCGGGCTAGACTACTACAATGAGCAGTTCTTC

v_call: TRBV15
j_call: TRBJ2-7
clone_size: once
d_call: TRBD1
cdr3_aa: CATSTSTGGYEQYF
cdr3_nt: TGTGCCACCAGCACCTCCACAGGGGGCTACGAGCAGTACTTC

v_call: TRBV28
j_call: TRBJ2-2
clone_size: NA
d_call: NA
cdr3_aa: CASSLGQLVRGELFF
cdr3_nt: TGTGCCAGCAGTTTAGGTCAATTAGTACGGGGGGAGCTGTTTTTT

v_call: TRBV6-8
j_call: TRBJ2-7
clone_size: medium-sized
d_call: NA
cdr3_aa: CASTNGQNYEQYF
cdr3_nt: TGTGCCAGCACCAACGGGCAGAACTACGAGCAGTACTTC

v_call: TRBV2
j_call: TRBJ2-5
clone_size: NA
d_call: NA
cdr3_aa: CASSVLGRETQYF
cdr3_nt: TGTGCCAGCAGTGTACTGGGGCGGGAGACCCAGTACTTC

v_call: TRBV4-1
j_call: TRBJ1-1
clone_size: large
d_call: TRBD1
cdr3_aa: CASSQTTGVTEAFF
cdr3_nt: TGCGCCAGCAGCCAAACGACAGGGGTAACTGAAGCTTTCTTT

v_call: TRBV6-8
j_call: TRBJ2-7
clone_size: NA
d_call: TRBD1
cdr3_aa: CASSYSGRQGYEQYF
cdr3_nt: TGTGCCAGCAGTTACTCAGGGCGACAGGGTTACGAGCAGTACTTC

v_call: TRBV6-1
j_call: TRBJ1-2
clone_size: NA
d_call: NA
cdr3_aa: CASSEAGQGGYGYTF
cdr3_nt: TGTGCCAGCAGTGAAGCTGGGCAGGGCGGCTATGGCTACACCTTC

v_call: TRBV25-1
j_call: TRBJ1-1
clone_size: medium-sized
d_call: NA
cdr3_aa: CASSVGGHTEAFF
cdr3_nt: TGTGCCAGCAGTGTAGGTGGGCACACTGAAGCTTTCTTT

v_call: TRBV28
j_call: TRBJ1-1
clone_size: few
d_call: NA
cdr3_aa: CASSFYSWNTEAFF
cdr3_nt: TGTGCCAGCAGTTTCTATTCGTGGAACACTGAAGCTTTCTTT

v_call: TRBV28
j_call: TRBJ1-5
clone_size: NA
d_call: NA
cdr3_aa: CARSPWGGMGNQPQHF
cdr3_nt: TGTGCCAGAAGCCCCTGGGGAGGGATGGGCAATCAGCCCCAGCATTTT

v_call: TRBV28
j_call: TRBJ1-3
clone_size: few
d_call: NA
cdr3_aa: CASSFPGLPGNTIYF
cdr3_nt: TGTGCCAGCAGTTTCCCCGGACTACCTGGAAACACCATATATTTT

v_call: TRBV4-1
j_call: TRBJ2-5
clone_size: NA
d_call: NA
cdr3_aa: CASSQDTNQETQYF
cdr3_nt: TGCGCCAGCAGCCAAGACACGAATCAAGAGACCCAGTACTTC